This TCR beta chain was found in a study of OX40 agonist ivuxolimab in advanced cancers. Here immunoSEQ multiplex PCR was the method, and the copy in TCRdb shows in-frame clones only, minus some. The table has 70,000 to 90,000 clones, 89% seen once. A remark on this clone: The target antigen is unknown.

Findings and caveats of the study: Part of the nonresponder group also had normalized T-cell clonal expansion that was low.

Germline V gives CDR1 SGHRS, CDR2 YFSETQ. Losses at the gene ends were 1 base for V and 5 bases for J; bases not matched to a gene: 11. This CDR3 is built from 17 residues. Specimen: CD4+ or CD8+ T cells sorted from blood, collected in a trial of the OX40 agonist ivuxolimab. This sequence joins TRBV5-1 and TRBJ2-3; 9 positions agree with TRBD2. This receptor was obtained from an adult with an advanced solid tumor such as melanoma, head and neck, liver or kidney cancer. The CDR3 loop reads CASSLSPAGGTEDTQYF. The CDR3 bases are TGCGCCAGCAGCTTGAGTCCGGCGGGAGGGACAGAAGATACGCAGTATTTT. Based on the CDR3 plus reference TRBV5-1 and TRBJ2-3, the full variable domain is KAGVTQTPRYLIKTRGQQVTLSCSPISGHRSVSWYQQTPGQGLQFLFEYFSETQRNKGNFPGRFSGRQFSNSRSEMNVSTLELGDSALYLCASSLSPAGGTEDTQYFGPGTRLTVL.